This T cell receptor (beta chain) is drawn from a study of T cell repertoires in cytomegalovirus infection. Regarding the study as a whole: The study found HLA-C-restricted CMV-specific TCR beta clonotypes dominating the ex vivo response.

Using its own MiXCR run on the reads, TCRdb lists one record per CDR3 protein. The sample has fewer than 60,000 distinct CDR3 sequences, about 20% seen once. Comment on this clonotype: Its antigen remains unknown.

The V end lost 1 base, the J end lost 5 bases, and 6 bases lay between the germline ends. This CDR3 has 12 amino acids. Germline V gives CDR1 SEHNR, CDR2 FQNEAQ (reference sequence). The chain combines TRBV7-9 with TRBJ2-7; D is unclear. The clonotype comes from a human donor in good health (CMV status not recorded). Some clones in this sample may be carry-over from other donors' samples. This sample comprised CD8+ T cells from cultured PBMCs, obtained from culture after CMV antigen stimulation. The CDR3 sequence: CASSLVADEQYF. The CDR3 region has the DNA TGTGCCAGCAGCTTAGTGGCGGACGAGCAGTACTTC.